Below, one TCR beta chain is given with its context. This sample was included in a study of blood T cell repertoires in COVID-19. This CDR3 spans 14 amino acids. V shed 3 bases, J shed 2 bases, and the junction held 1 base outside the gene matches. Per the germline V gene, CDR1 is LGHNT and CDR2 is FRNRAP. Assay used: immunoSEQ multiplex PCR; TCRdb lists only in-frame clones, some missing. The sample consists of approximately 200,000 clones, less than 90% of them appearing once. The TCR originated in a woman in her 30s who had been exposed to COVID-19. V gene TRBV12-5 combines with J gene TRBJ2-7, with 10 bases that match TRBD1. The material sequenced was PBMCs or T cells enriched from blood (not recorded which). CDR3 DNA: TGTGCTAGTGGTTTCGGGACAGGGGCCTACGAGCAGTACTTC. It specifies CASGFGTGAYEQYF.